This TCR beta chain was captured in a study of patients and donors after allogeneic stem cell transplantation. The germline gives CDR1 SGHNT, CDR2 YENEEA. CDR3 size: 13 residues. V lost 3 bases and J 7 bases, leaving 10 bases between the germline ends. TCRdb called the RT-PCR reads again in MiXCR, with one record for every CDR3 protein. Of roughly 2,500 distinct CDR3 sequences listed, roughly 19% are singletons. The chain uses TRBV11-3 and TRBJ2-1; no clear D gene. This TCR was recovered from a human donor who was either an allogeneic HSCT recipient or a stem cell or donor lymphocyte infusion donor (not recorded which). It is not recorded whose cells these are; they may come from a transplant donor. Source material: blood, either unsorted or a sorted T cell fraction (not recorded which). CDR3 sequence (DNA): TGTGCCAGCAGCTTGGGCGTCCGAAATGAGCAGTTCTTC. It codes for CASSLGVRNEQFF.